This T cell receptor beta chain came from a study of cytomegalovirus exposure and HLA in healthy donors. Study observations and caveats: Listed as cytomegalovirus-associated were over 150 TCR beta chains. The finding came from a later analysis; first-cohort TCR clusters tended to co-occur in the roughly 110 validation repertoires. Most TCR sequences were rare, but some public TCRs occurred in many donors. Accounts indicate the classifier identified cytomegalovirus status with strong specificity and sensitivity.

A remark on this clone: Its specificity is not known.

Trimming shortened V by 3 bases and J by 5 bases, and 22 bases separated the two germline ends. CDR1 is SGHNT and CDR2 is YYREEE in the germline V gene (reference sequence). The CDR3 sequence is 17 residues long. Libraries were prepared by immunoSEQ multiplex PCR; TCRdb keeps only in-frame clonotypes and omits some of them. The table lists roughly 250,000 clones, 86% of them singletons. The genes are TRBV5-4 and TRBJ2-3, with a tentative D call TRBD2 (7 bases). This receptor was identified in a woman under 40 in good health and CMV-seropositive. The material sequenced was PBMCs. DNA for the CDR3: TGTGCCAGCAGCTACCAGGGGCGGACTAGAATTAGAGATACGCAGTATTTT. This encodes CASSYQGRTRIRDTQYF. Looking up the rest from reference TRBV5-4 and TRBJ2-3 gives the full variable domain: ETGVTQSPTHLIKTRGQQVTLRCSSQSGHNTVSWYQQALGQGPQFIFQYYREEENGRGNFPPRFSGLQFPNYSSELNVNALELDDSALYLCASSYQGRTRIRDTQYFGPGTRLTVL.